The 9 T cell receptor beta chains presented below share a single source sample, sequenced in a study of T cell clones after liver transplantation (dated by TCRdb to between 2018 and 2021). Receptor amplification or capture employed the immunoSEQ multiplex PCR assay. This immuneACCESS table, as held by TCRdb, lists in-frame sequences with V and J called but not all clones. Of the missing ones, under half trace to an unresolved V gene in checked studies; the others have no known cause. This sample comprises fewer than 20,000 clones, more than 80% of them detected only once. Roughly 13% of the sample goes to the ten largest clones. This specimen consisted of CD8+ T cells from blood, obtained just over 45 months after liver transplant. The source is a human patient who received a liver transplant. Some T cells present after a transplant may be cells of the graft donor.

V usage is TRBV29-1 and J usage is TRBJ1-2; D call uncertain. This CDR3 contains 11 residues. Germline assignment: CDR1 SQVTM and CDR2 ANQGSEA. Between the trimmed V and J ends, which lost 7 bases and 5 bases, there was a span of 11 bases. CDR3 in amino acids: CSAVREYGYTF. The CDR3 nucleotides read TGCAGCGCTGTAAGGGAGTATGGCTACACCTTC.

This clone was seen only a few times. V and J are TRBV28 and TRBJ2-1, with D unclear. Per germline, CDR1 MDHEN and CDR2 SYDVKM. V was shortened by 3 bases and J by 0 bases, with 12 bases between the two germline ends. The length of the CDR3 is 16 residues. CDR3 DNA: TGTGCCAGCAGTTTGAAAGGGATGAGCTCCTACAATGAGCAGTTCTTC. This translates into CASSLKGMSSYNEQFF.

This chain links TRBV6-1 with TRBJ2-7; no clear D. Germline CDR1 and CDR2: MNHNS and SASEGT. V was shortened by 7 bases and J by 3 bases, with 16 bases between the two germline ends. The length of the CDR3 is 14 residues. CDR3 residues: CASKNSLEFYEQYF. The DNA of the CDR3 is TGTGCCAGCAAGAACTCTCTGGAGTTCTACGAGCAGTACTTC.

The chain joins TRBV19 to TRBJ2-1; TRBD2 is a possible D gene (5 bases). The CDR3 contains 14 residues. Germline V gene sequence: CDR1 LNHDA, CDR2 SQIVND (reference sequence). The V and J ends lost 5 bases and 0 bases respectively, with 8 bases between them. CDR3 in DNA: TGTGCCAGTAGTCTCCGGGACTCCTACAATGAGCAGTTCTTC. It translates to CASSLRDSYNEQFF. Together with reference TRBV19 and TRBJ2-1, the CDR3 gives the full variable domain: DGGITQSPKYLFRKEGQNVTLSCEQNLNHDAMYWYRQDPGQGLRLIYYSQIVNDFQKGDIAEGYSVSREKKESFPLTVTSAQKNPTAFYLCASSLRDSYNEQFFGPGTRLTVL.

The J gene is TRBJ2-1, the V gene TRBV27; D call uncertain. Germline V gene sequence: CDR1 MNHEY, CDR2 SMNVEV (reference sequence). The CDR3 consists of 11 residues. Trimming removed 6 bases from V and 6 bases from J, with 6 bases in between. The DNA of the CDR3 is TGTGCCAGCAGAGCCTCCAATGAGCAGTTCTTC. It yields the protein CASRASNEQFF.

The rearrangement links TRBV4-1 to TRBJ1-4; 9 positions match TRBD1. V lost 2 bases, J lost 3 bases, and 7 bases stayed unmatched. Per the germline V gene, CDR1 is MGHRA and CDR2 is YSYEKL. The CDR3 is 17 residues long. Here the CDR3 reads CASSQSGTGRANEKLFF. Written as DNA, the CDR3 is TGCGCCAGCAGCCAATCCGGGACAGGGAGGGCTAATGAAAAACTGTTTTTT.

The chain employs TRBV9 and TRBJ2-7; weak D call: TRBD1 (5 bases). The CDR3 has 14 amino acids. Germline values: CDR1 SGDLS, CDR2 YYNGEE. Trimming pared 0 bases from V and 2 bases from J, leaving 9 bases between. The CDR3 DNA follows: TGTGCCAGCAGCGTAGCGGACACCCCCTACGAGCAGTACTTC. Translating gives CASSVADTPYEQYF.

V is TRBV27 and J is TRBJ2-7; a possible D gene is TRBD2 (6 bases). The germline CDR1 and CDR2 sequences are MNHEY and SMNVEV (reference sequence). V was shortened by 3 bases and J by 0 bases, with 9 bases between the two germline ends. CDR3 length: 14 residues. CDR3 residues: CASSFFGSSYEQYF. CDR3 bases: TGTGCCAGCAGTTTTTTCGGGAGCTCCTACGAGCAGTACTTC.

This chain joins TRBV19 and TRBJ2-1, with TRBD2 identical over 16 bases. This CDR3 is 15 amino acids long. Germline CDR1 is LNHDA and CDR2 is SQIVND (reference sequence). The V segment lost 6 bases and the J segment 7 bases; nucleotides outside the gene matches: 3. The CDR3 DNA reads as TGTGCCAGTAGAACGGGACTAGCGGGAGGGAATGAGCAGTTCTTC. Translating gives CASRTGLAGGNEQFF.